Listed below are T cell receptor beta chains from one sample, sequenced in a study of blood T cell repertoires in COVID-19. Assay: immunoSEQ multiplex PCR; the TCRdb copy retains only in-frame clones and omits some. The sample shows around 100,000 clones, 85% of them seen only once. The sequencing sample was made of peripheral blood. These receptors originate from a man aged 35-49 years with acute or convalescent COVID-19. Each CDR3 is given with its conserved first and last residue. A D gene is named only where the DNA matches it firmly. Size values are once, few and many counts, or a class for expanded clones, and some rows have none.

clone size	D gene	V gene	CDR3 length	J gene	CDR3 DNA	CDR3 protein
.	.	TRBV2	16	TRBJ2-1	TGTGCCAGCACCCCCGGTAGGGGCAAATCCTACAATGAGCAGTTCTTC	CASTPGRGKSYNEQFF
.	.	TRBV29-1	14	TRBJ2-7	TGCAGCGTTAAAATAGGACAGTGGTCCTACGAGCAGTACTTC	CSVKIGQWSYEQYF
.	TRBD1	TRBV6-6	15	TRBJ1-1	TGTGCCAGCAGTTACTCCGGGACAGGGGCCACTGAAGCTTTCTTT	CASSYSGTGATEAFF
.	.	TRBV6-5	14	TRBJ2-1	TGTGCCAGCAGTTACAGGGGGGGGCGAAATGAGCAGTTCTTC	CASSYRGGRNEQFF
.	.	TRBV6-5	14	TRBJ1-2	TGTGCCAGCAGTTACTCTATGGTGGGCGATGGCTACACCTTC	CASSYSMVGDGYTF
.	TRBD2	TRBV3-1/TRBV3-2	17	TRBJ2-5	TGTGCCAGCAGCCAAGGGCTAGCGGGGGTGCGACTAGAGACCCAGTACTTC	CASSQGLAGVRLETQYF
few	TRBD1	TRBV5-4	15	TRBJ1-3	TGTGCCAGCAGCTTCGACAGGGCCTCTGGAAACACCATATATTTT	CASSFDRASGNTIYF
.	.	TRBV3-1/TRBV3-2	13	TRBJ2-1	TGTGCCAGCAGCCAAGATCCTAGCCAGCAGCAGTTCTTC	CASSQDPSQQQFF
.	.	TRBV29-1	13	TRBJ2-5	TGCAGCGTTCAACCAGGGGGAGGAGAGACCCAGTACTTC	CSVQPGGGETQYF
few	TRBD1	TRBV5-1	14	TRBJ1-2	TGCGCCAGCAGCTTTGGACAGGGGGGCTATGGCTACACCTTC	CASSFGQGGYGYTF
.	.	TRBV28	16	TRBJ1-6	TGTGCCAGCAGTTTCTCCCTCAGGGGAACTAATTCACCCCTCCACTTT	CASSFSLRGTNSPLHF
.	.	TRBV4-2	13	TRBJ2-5	TGTGCCAGCAGCCAAGGGGCCCTCGAGACCCAGTACTTC	CASSQGALETQYF
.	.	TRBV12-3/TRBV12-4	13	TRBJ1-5	TGTGCCAGCAGTTCAAACAGGAACCAGCCCCAGCATTTT	CASSSNRNQPQHF
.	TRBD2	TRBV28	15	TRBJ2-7	TGTGCCAGCAGAAAACCGGGACTATCCACCTACGAGCAGTACTTC	CASRKPGLSTYEQYF
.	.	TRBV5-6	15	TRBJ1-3	TGTGCCAGCAGCTTGGGGCGGATCTCTGGAAACACCATATATTTT	CASSLGRISGNTIYF
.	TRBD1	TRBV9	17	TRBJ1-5	TGTGCCAGCAGCGCACGGACAGGACACCCATTCAATCAGCCCCAGCATTTT	CASSARTGHPFNQPQHF
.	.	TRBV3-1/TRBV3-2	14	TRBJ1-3	TGTGCCAGCAGCCACAGGGCGACTGGAAACACCATATATTTT	CASSHRATGNTIYF
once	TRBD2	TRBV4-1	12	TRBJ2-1	TGCGCCAGCAGCCACGGACTAGCGGAGCAGTTCTTC	CASSHGLAEQFF
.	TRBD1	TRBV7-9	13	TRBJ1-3	TGTGCCAGCAGCTCCGAACAGGGGATCACCATATATTTT	CASSSEQGITIYF
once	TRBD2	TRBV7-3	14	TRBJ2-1	TGTGCCAGCAGCTTAGGGCTAGCGGGAGGAGAGCAGTTCTTC	CASSLGLAGGEQFF
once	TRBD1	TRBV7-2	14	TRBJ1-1	TGTGCCAGCAGCACTCTAGGGACAGGGTGGTGGGCTTTCTTT	CASSTLGTGWWAFF
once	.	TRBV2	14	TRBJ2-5	TGTGCCAGCACAGGGGGGCTAAATAGGGAGACCCAGTACTTC	CASTGGLNRETQYF
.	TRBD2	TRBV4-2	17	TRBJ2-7	TGTGCCAGCAGCCAAGACTCCCCCAGCGGGGGCCTCTACGAGCAGTACTTC	CASSQDSPSGGLYEQYF
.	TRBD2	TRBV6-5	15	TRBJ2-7	TGTGCCAGCAGCCGTAGCGGGAGGGTGATGAACGAGCAGTACTTC	CASSRSGRVMNEQYF
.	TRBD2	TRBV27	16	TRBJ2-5	TGTGCCAGCAAAAAGCGACTAGCGGGGGGGTGGGAGACCCAGTACTTC	CASKKRLAGGWETQYF
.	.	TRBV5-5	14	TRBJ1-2	TGTGCCAGCAGCTTAGAATCGACTTCCTATGGCTACACCTTC	CASSLESTSYGYTF
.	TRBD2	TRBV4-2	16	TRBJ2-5	TGTGCCAGCAGCCCCCGACTAGCGGGGCCCCAAGAGACCCAGTACTTC	CASSPRLAGPQETQYF
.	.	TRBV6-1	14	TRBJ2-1	TGTGCCAGCAGTGAAGGGGGGCGGAGGAATGAGCAGTTCTTC	CASSEGGRRNEQFF
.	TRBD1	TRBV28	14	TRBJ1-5	TGTGCCAGCAGTTCACAGGGGGCCGGTCAGCCCCAGCATTTT	CASSSQGAGQPQHF
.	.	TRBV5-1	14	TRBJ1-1	TGCGCCAGCAGCTTGGGGACACTATCTTATGAAGCTTTCTTT	CASSLGTLSYEAFF
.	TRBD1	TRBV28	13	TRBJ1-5	TGTGCCAGCAGTCCGGGACAGGGGTGGCCCCAGCATTTT	CASSPGQGWPQHF
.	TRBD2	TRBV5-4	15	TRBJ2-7	TGTGCCAGCAGCTGGGGACTAGCGGCAAACTACGAGCAGTACTTC	CASSWGLAANYEQYF
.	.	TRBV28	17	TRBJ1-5	TGTGCCAGCATCCCCTGGAGGCGAGTCGATAGCAATCAGCCCCAGCATTTT	CASIPWRRVDSNQPQHF
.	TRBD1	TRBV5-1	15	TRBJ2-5	TGCGCCAGCAGCCGAGGAAGGGGGCCCCAAGAGACCCAGTACTTC	CASSRGRGPQETQYF
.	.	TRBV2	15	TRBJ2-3	TGTGCCAGCAGTATTAGGGGGGGCAGAACAGATACGCAGTATTTT	CASSIRGGRTDTQYF
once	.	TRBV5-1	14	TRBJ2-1	TGCGCCAGCAGCTTAGGGGGGGCCTACAATGAGCAGTTCTTC	CASSLGGAYNEQFF
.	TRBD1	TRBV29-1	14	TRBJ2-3	TGCAGCGCTAACGGACAGGGGAGCACAGATACGCAGTATTTT	CSANGQGSTDTQYF
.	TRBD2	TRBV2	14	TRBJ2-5	TGTGCCAGCACTTCGCGGGGGGGAGTTGGGACCCAGTACTTC	CASTSRGGVGTQYF
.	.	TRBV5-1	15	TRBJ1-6	TGCGCCAGCAGCTCGGCGGGGGGAAATAATTCACCCCTCCACTTT	CASSSAGGNNSPLHF
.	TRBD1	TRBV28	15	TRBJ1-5	TGTGCCAGCAGGAACAGGGGGCCGGGCAATCAGCCCCAGCATTTT	CASRNRGPGNQPQHF
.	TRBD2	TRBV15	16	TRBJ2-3	TGTGCCACCAGCAGAGAATTAGCGGGGGGCACAGATACGCAGTATTTT	CATSRELAGGTDTQYF
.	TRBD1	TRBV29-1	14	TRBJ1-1	TGCAGCGTTGTTGACAGGGGGAAGAACACTGAAGCTTTCTTT	CSVVDRGKNTEAFF
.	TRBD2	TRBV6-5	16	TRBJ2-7	TGTGCCAGCAGTTACTCTTCGCTAGCGGGGATATACGAGCAGTACTTC	CASSYSSLAGIYEQYF
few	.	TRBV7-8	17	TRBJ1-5	TGTGCCAGCAGCCTTCGGCGGGACGACTATAGCAATCAGCCCCAGCATTTT	CASSLRRDDYSNQPQHF
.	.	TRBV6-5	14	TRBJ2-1	TGTGCCAGCAGTTACGGGCTATCTTACAATGAGCAGTTCTTC	CASSYGLSYNEQFF
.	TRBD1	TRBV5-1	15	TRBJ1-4	TGCGCCAGCAGCTCCTCAGGGGGCGAGGGCGAAAAACTGTTTTTT	CASSSSGGEGEKLFF
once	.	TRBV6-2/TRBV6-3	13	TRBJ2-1	TGTGCCAGCAGTAGACTAGTCTACAATGAGCAGTTCTTC	CASSRLVYNEQFF
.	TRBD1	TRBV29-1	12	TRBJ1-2	TGCAGCGCCAAGACAGGGGCCAATGGCTACACCTTC	CSAKTGANGYTF
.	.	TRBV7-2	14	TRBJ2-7	TGTGCCAGCAGCGCCCCCGGGGAGGAAGGGGAGCAGTACTTC	CASSAPGEEGEQYF
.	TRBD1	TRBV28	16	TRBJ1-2	TGTGCCAGCAGTTCCTCTGGGACAGGATCCCCCTATGGCTACACCTTC	CASSSSGTGSPYGYTF
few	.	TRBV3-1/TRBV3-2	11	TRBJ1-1	TGTGCCAGCACCTATTTGACTGAAGCTTTCTTT	CASTYLTEAFF